Listed here are 2 T cell receptor beta chains from one sample, sequenced in a study of identical twins. MiXCR, run by TCRdb on the 5' RACE reads, gives a single entry per CDR3 protein. The repertoire holds over 500,000 distinct CDR3 sequences, with under 25% as singletons. These data were also reused for a study on T cells expressing NK-cell markers.

Material: CD4+ T cells sorted from blood. All receptors derive from a woman under 30 in good health.

V gene TRBV20-1 combines with J gene TRBJ2-5; 12 bases are a match to TRBD2. CDR1 and CDR2 from the germline V gene are DFQATT and SNEGSKA (reference sequence). J lost 5 bases, V lost 4 bases, and 8 bases had no gene match. The CDR3 extends over 15 amino acids. CDR3 amino acids: CSAILAGGPRETQYF. The DNA for the CDR3 is TGCAGTGCTATTCTAGCGGGAGGGCCTCGGGAGACCCAGTACTTC.

This clonotype occurred a few times. V usage is TRBV15 and J usage is TRBJ1-2; 7 bases line up with TRBD1. The CDR3 runs 12 residues. Germline V gene sequence: CDR1 LNHNV, CDR2 YYDKDF (reference sequence). Trimming took 4 bases from V and 7 from J; bases not matched to a gene: 3. The chain's CDR3 is CATSIDRAGYTF. Written as DNA, the CDR3 is TGTGCCACCAGCATCGACAGGGCTGGCTACACCTTC.